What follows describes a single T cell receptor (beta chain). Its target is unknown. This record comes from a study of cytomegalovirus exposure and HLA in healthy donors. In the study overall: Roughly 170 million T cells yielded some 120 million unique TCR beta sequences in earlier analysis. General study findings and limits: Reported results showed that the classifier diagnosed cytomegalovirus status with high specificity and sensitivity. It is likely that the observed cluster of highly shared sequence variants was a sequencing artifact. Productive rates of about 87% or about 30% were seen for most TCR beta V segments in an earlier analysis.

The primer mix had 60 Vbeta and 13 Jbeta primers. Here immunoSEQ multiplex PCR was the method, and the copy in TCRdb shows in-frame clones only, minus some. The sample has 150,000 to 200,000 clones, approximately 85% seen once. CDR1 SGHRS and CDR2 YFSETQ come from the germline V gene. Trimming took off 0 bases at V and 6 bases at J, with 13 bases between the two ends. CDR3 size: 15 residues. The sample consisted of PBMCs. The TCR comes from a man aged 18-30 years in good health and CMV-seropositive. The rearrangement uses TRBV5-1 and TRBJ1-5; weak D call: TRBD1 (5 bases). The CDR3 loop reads CASSLGPGGTQPQHF. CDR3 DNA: TGCGCCAGCAGCTTGGGTCCGGGGGGGACTCAGCCCCAGCATTTT.